The 27 T cell receptor beta chains below were found in one sample sequenced in a study of OX40 agonist ivuxolimab in advanced cancers. The repertoire was sequenced with immunoSEQ multiplex PCR; TCRdb's copy has only in-frame clones and lacks some. Of tens of thousands of clones listed, 85% to 90% are singletons. Sequencing used CD4+ or CD8+ T cells sorted from blood, obtained in a trial of the OX40 agonist ivuxolimab. Every receptor here comes from an adult with an advanced solid tumor such as melanoma, head and neck, liver or kidney cancer.

In the case of this clone: Without the conserved terminal phenylalanine or tryptophan, this CDR3 likely stems from a read error. The rearrangement uses TRBV9 and TRBJ1-2, with 8 nucleotides matching TRBD1. Germline V CDR1 and CDR2: SGDLS, YYNGEE. The junction had 8 bases not matched to a gene; V was cut back by 3 bases and J by 4 bases. This CDR3 region has 15 residues. The DNA for the CDR3 is TGTGCCAGCAGCGCTTCGACAGGGGTCTTCTATGGCTACACCTCC. Translation: CASSASTGVFYGYTS.

The CDR3 loop reads CASSLAVGKAMNTEAFF. The CDR3 DNA is TGTGCCAGCAGCTTGGCCGTGGGGAAGGCCATGAACACTGAAGCTTTCTTT. J is TRBJ1-1 and V is TRBV5-4; unclear D gene. Germline V gene data show CDR1 as SGHNT and CDR2 as YYREEE (reference sequence). Trimming shortened V by 0 bases and J by 0 bases, and 15 bases separated the two germline ends. This CDR3 contains 17 residues.

This chain uses TRBV9 with TRBJ1-2; 10 nucleotides line up with TRBD1. The CDR3 is 14 amino acids. V lost 3 bases, J lost 3 bases, and 2 bases stayed unmatched. Germline loops: CDR1 SGDLS, CDR2 YYNGEE. CDR3 loop: CASSAGQGHYGYTF. The CDR3 region has the DNA TGTGCCAGCAGCGCGGGACAGGGGCACTATGGCTACACCTTC.

The chain recombines TRBV6-5 with TRBJ1-1; 7 bases line up with TRBD1. The CDR3 loop spans 14 amino acids. Trimming removed 7 bases from V and 0 bases from J; junction bases left unmatched: 5. Germline loops: CDR1 MNHEY, CDR2 SVGAGI. The CDR3 region is CASTYRGLNTEAFF. The CDR3 nucleotides are TGTGCCAGCACCTACAGGGGATTGAACACTGAAGCTTTCTTT.

This rearrangement joins TRBV6-5 to TRBJ2-5; no clear D gene. Trimming took off 0 bases at V and 3 bases at J, with 2 bases between the two ends. CDR3 length: 12 amino acids. From germline, CDR1 is MNHEY and CDR2 SVGAGI. Written as DNA, the CDR3 is TGTGCCAGCAGTTACTCGGAAGAGACCCAGTACTTC. This codes for CASSYSEETQYF.

This chain connects TRBV19 to TRBJ1-1; no reliable D call. V lost 6 bases, J lost 1 base, and 12 bases lay in between. From germline, CDR1 is LNHDA and CDR2 SQIVND (reference sequence). This CDR3 comprises 14 residues. The CDR3: CASSLTFTNTEAFF. The CDR3 DNA reads as TGTGCCAGTAGCTTGACATTTACGAACACTGAAGCTTTCTTT.

This chain links TRBV7-6 with TRBJ2-3; 11 bases line up with TRBD2. Unmatched junction bases numbered 8, after V lost 1 base and J lost 2 bases. The CDR3 loop spans 18 amino acids. CDR1 and CDR2 from the germline V gene are SGHVS and FNYEAQ. The CDR3 spells CASSLDSASGRYTDTQYF. CDR3 DNA: TGTGCCAGCAGCTTAGATTCGGCTAGCGGGAGGTACACAGATACGCAGTATTTT.

This clone was found a few times. In nucleotides, the CDR3 is TGTGCCAGCAGGTATTCCGGGACAGATAATTCACCCCTCCACTTT. Protein: CASRYSGTDNSPLHF. V and J are TRBV11-3 and TRBJ1-6, with 7 bases that match TRBD1. Germline V gene data show CDR1 as SGHNT and CDR2 as YENEEA. Trimming took 6 bases from V and 5 from J; bases not matched to a gene: 7. This CDR3 is 15 amino acids long.

The chain recombines TRBV15 with TRBJ1-2; 7 positions agree with TRBD1. V lost 0 bases and J lost 4; bases outside the gene matches: 5. The CDR3 extends over 15 amino acids. CDR1 and CDR2 from the germline V gene are LNHNV and YYDKDF (reference sequence). The CDR3 nucleotides are TGTGCCACCAGCAGAGATGAGACAGGGTCCTATGGCTACACCTTC. It translates to CATSRDETGSYGYTF. The complete variable domain, with remaining parts taken from reference TRBV15 and TRBJ1-2, reads DAMVIQNPRYQVTQFGKPVTLSCSQTLNHNVMYWYQQKSSQAPKLLFHYYDKDFNNEADTPDNFQSRRPNTSFCFLDIRSPGLGDTAMYLCATSRDETGSYGYTFGSGTRLTVV.

The chain joins TRBV30 to TRBJ2-7; 9 positions match TRBD2. The length of the CDR3 is 14 residues. Germline CDR1 reads GTSNPN; CDR2 reads SVGIG (reference sequence). The V and J ends lost 0 bases and 7 bases, in that order; junction bases with no gene match: 7. The CDR3 protein is CAWSVLAGHWEQYF. For the CDR3, the DNA is TGTGCCTGGAGTGTACTAGCGGGCCATTGGGAGCAGTACTTC.

The chain combines TRBV5-4 with TRBJ2-3; no definite D call. This CDR3 has 14 amino acids. Germline lookup yields CDR1 SGHNT and CDR2 YYREEE (reference sequence). Trimming removed 5 bases from V and 2 bases from J, with 12 bases in between. CDR3 loop: CASSWTQPTDTQYF. The CDR3 DNA follows: TGTGCCAGCAGTTGGACGCAACCCACAGATACGCAGTATTTT.

As regards this clone: A far larger clone is a single base away, which makes a read error likely. In the same sample, other DNA sequences code for this CDR3. V is TRBV11-3 and J is TRBJ2-5; no firm D call. The CDR3 runs 12 residues. The V end was cut by 1 base, the J end by 2 bases, with 2 bases between. Germline CDR1 and CDR2: SGHNT and YENEEA. CDR3 DNA sequence: TGTGCCAGCAGCTTAGTTCAAGAGACCCAGTACTTC. It translates to CASSLVQETQYF.

The chain links TRBV10-3 to TRBJ2-1, with TRBD1 identical over 7 bases. The germline CDR1 and CDR2 sequences are ENHRY and SYGVKD. This CDR3 has 14 amino acids. V lost 9 bases to trimming and J lost 5 bases; unmatched junction nucleotides: 10. DNA for the CDR3: TGTGCCATTACGACCGACAGGGTAGACAATGAGCAGTTCTTC. This codes for CAITTDRVDNEQFF.

In its sample, this clone was seen once. This rearrangement joins TRBV2 to TRBJ1-2; 8 bases line up with TRBD1. CDR1 is SNHLY and CDR2 is FYNNEI in the germline V gene. CDR3 length equals 13 residues. J lost 4 bases, V lost 8 bases, and 6 bases had no gene match. CDR3 in amino acids: CASPPGTGYGYTF. The CDR3 DNA reads TGTGCCAGCCCACCCGGGACAGGCTATGGCTACACCTTC.

V usage is TRBV9 and J usage is TRBJ2-2, with 7 bases aligning to TRBD1. Trimming removed 4 bases from V and 5 bases from J; junction bases left unmatched: 8. The CDR3 sequence is 15 residues long. Germline V gene sequence: CDR1 SGDLS, CDR2 YYNGEE. The CDR3 sequence is CASSPQGQRTGELFF. DNA for the CDR3: TGTGCCAGCAGCCCCCAGGGACAGAGGACCGGGGAGCTGTTTTTT.

The chain links TRBV9 to TRBJ2-2; D might be TRBD2 (6 bases). Looked up from germline, CDR1 is SGDLS and CDR2 is YYNGEE. Trimming took 4 bases from V and 4 from J, leaving 20 bases between them. CDR3 length equals 17 residues. The CDR3 region is CASSLSPAAGLTGELFF. CDR3 nucleotide sequence: TGTGCCAGCAGCCTCAGCCCCGCTGCGGGACTCACCGGGGAGCTGTTTTTT.

The V and J genes are TRBV6-5 and TRBJ2-7; D gene ambiguous. V was pared by 0 bases and J by 0 bases, with 3 bases between. Germline V gene sequence: CDR1 MNHEY, CDR2 SVGAGI. This CDR3 has 13 residues. CDR3 sequence: CASSYSPSYEQYF. The CDR3 DNA reads TGTGCCAGCAGTTACTCCCCCTCCTACGAGCAGTACTTC.

The chain is built from TRBV11-2 and TRBJ2-3; D gene uncertain. Trimming removed 5 bases from V and 2 bases from J, with 11 bases in between. The germline V gene encodes CDR1 SGHAT and CDR2 FQNNGV. The CDR3 totals 14 residues. CDR3 in amino acids: CASSPGVVTDTQYF. CDR3 coding DNA: TGTGCCAGCAGCCCCGGAGTAGTCACAGATACGCAGTATTTT. Full variable domain (remainder filled in from reference TRBV11-2 and TRBJ2-3): EAGVAQSPRYKIIEKRQSVAFWCNPISGHATLYWYQQILGQGPKLLIQFQNNGVVDDSQLPKDRFSAERLKGVDSTLKIQPAKLEDSAVYLCASSPGVVTDTQYFGPGTRLTVL.

On this clone itself: Given a far larger clone just one base away, this is likely a sequencing read error. The rearrangement links TRBV11-2 to TRBJ2-7; D is possibly TRBD2 (5 bases). With 3 bases removed from V and 5 bases from J, the gap between germline ends came to 14 bases. The germline CDR1 and CDR2 sequences are SGHAT and FQNNGV. The CDR3 sequence is 14 residues long. The CDR3 reads CASSLEVPTDEQYF. CDR3 coding DNA: TGTGCCAGCAGCTTGGAGGTACCCACGGACGAGCAGTACTTC.

This chain links TRBV10-2 with TRBJ1-1, with unresolved D. The CDR3 is made up of 13 amino acids. V was cut by 6 bases and J by 2 bases, with 10 bases left in between. Germline V lookup: CDR1 WSHSY, CDR2 SAAADI. In nucleotides, the CDR3 is TGCGCCAGCAGATCCGGGCCCAACACTGAAGCTTTCTTT. Encoded protein: CASRSGPNTEAFF.

This chain joins TRBV7-9 and TRBJ2-7, with D possibly TRBD2 on 6 matching bases. From germline, CDR1 is SEHNR and CDR2 FQNEAQ (reference sequence). The CDR3 runs to 14 residues. V lost 1 base to trimming and J lost 3 bases, with 10 bases between them. The CDR3 region is CASSLGGAVYEQYF. CDR3 DNA: TGTGCCAGCAGCTTAGGCGGGGCGGTCTACGAGCAGTACTTC.

This sequence joins TRBV5-1 and TRBJ1-1; tentatively, D is TRBD1 (5 bases). The germline V and J ends were trimmed by 3 bases and 4 bases, with 22 bases remaining between them. The CDR3 runs to 17 residues. The germline V gene encodes CDR1 SGHRS and CDR2 YFSETQ. CDR3 protein: CASSSNDGGKGGTEAFF. CDR3 coding DNA: TGCGCCAGCAGCTCTAATGACGGGGGTAAGGGCGGCACTGAAGCTTTCTTT.

This clone was found once. This rearrangement joins TRBV6-6 to TRBJ2-7, with D perhaps matching TRBD2 (6 bases). Trimming shortened V by 2 bases and J by 7 bases, and 12 bases separated the two germline ends. The CDR3 length is 13 residues. The germline V gene has CDR1 MNHNY and CDR2 SVGAGI (reference sequence). The CDR3 reads CASSYVGAGEQYF. The CDR3 DNA reads as TGTGCCAGCAGTTACGTAGGGGCGGGGGAGCAGTACTTC.

This rearrangement joins TRBV5-6 to TRBJ2-3; 9 nucleotides match TRBD1. The CDR3 length is 15 residues. Germline V lookup: CDR1 SGHDT, CDR2 YYEEEE. V lost 4 bases, J lost 1 base, and 4 bases stayed unmatched. CDR3: CASSRDRVGTDTQYF. As DNA, the CDR3 is TGTGCCAGCAGCCGGGACAGGGTTGGCACAGATACGCAGTATTTT.

This chain connects TRBV19 to TRBJ2-7; 7 bases agree with TRBD2. V gave up 6 bases and J gave up 7 bases; unmatched junction bases: 3. The CDR3 is 11 amino acids. CDR1 and CDR2 (germline): LNHDA, SQIVND (reference sequence). CDR3 bases: TGTGCCAGTAGAATGGGGGGGGAGCAGTACTTC. It encodes CASRMGGEQYF.

The genes are TRBV6-5 and TRBJ1-2, with 7 nucleotides matching TRBD1. The CDR3 totals 13 residues. The J segment lost 4 bases and the V segment lost 6 bases, leaving 5 bases of the junction unmatched. CDR1 and CDR2 (germline): MNHEY, SVGAGI. CDR3 in DNA: TGTGCCAGCAGGATTGGGACAGTCTATGGCTACACCTTC. Translated: CASRIGTVYGYTF.

The DNA for the CDR3 is TGTGCCTGGAGTGAGGGCAGGGGAAATGAAAAACTGTTTTTT. It yields the protein CAWSEGRGNEKLFF. The chain employs TRBV30 and TRBJ1-4; the D gene is possibly TRBD1 (6 bases). Per germline, CDR1 GTSNPN and CDR2 SVGIG (reference sequence). This CDR3 has 14 residues. Between the trimmed V and J ends, which lost 1 base and 5 bases, there was a span of 11 bases. The variable domain in full, with the rest retrieved from reference TRBV30 and TRBJ1-4, is SQTIHQWPATLVQPVGSPLSLECTVEGTSNPNLYWYRQAAGRGLQLLFYSVGIGQISSEVPQNLSASRPQDRQFILSSKKLLLSDSGFYLCAWSEGRGNEKLFFGSGTQLSVL.